Below, 12 T cell receptor beta chains from the same sample are listed, as sequenced in a study of response to subunit inactivated influenza vaccine. TCRdb re-called the RT-PCR reads through MiXCR, storing one row per CDR3 protein. The top ten clones hold approximately 10% of a sample with hundreds of thousands of distinct CDR3 sequences, approximately 17% of them seen once. The sequences come from PBMCs from blood, collected 5 days after vaccination. These receptors were collected from a man in his fifties or sixties who received an inactivated influenza vaccine.

CDR3: CASSSRGVQETQYF. CDR3 nucleotide sequence: TGTGCCAGCAGCTCCCGGGGGGTGCAAGAGACCCAGTACTTC. This chain joins TRBV7-2 and TRBJ2-5, with TRBD2 matching 7 bases. V was clipped by 4 bases and J by 2 bases; unmatched bases: 4. CDR3 size: 14 residues. Germline CDR1 reads SGHTA; CDR2 reads FQGNSA.

This clonotype was recorded a few times. The chain is built from TRBV7-2 and TRBJ2-3, with D hard to call. Looked up from germline, CDR1 is SGHTA and CDR2 is FQGNSA. The CDR3 is 14 amino acids. V was cut by 1 base and J by 3 bases, with 8 bases left in between. The CDR3 loop reads CASSLVVWTDTQYF. The DNA for the CDR3 is TGTGCCAGCAGCTTAGTAGTTTGGACAGATACGCAGTATTTT.

The V gene is TRBV20-1, the J gene TRBJ2-7, with 15 bases identical to TRBD2. The CDR3 extends over 20 amino acids. The germline gives CDR1 DFQATT, CDR2 SNEGSKA (reference sequence). Trimming at V came to 6 bases and at J to 3 bases, leaving 21 bases not matched to a gene. The CDR3 spells CSADLQGARTSGRGLYEQYF. The CDR3 DNA is TGCAGTGCCGACCTACAGGGGGCGCGGACTAGCGGGAGGGGCCTCTACGAGCAGTACTTC.

The V gene is TRBV6-1, the J gene TRBJ1-1; no reliable D call. Germline CDR1 and CDR2: MNHNS and SASEGT. This CDR3 comprises 13 residues. The ends were cut back, 2 bases at V and 3 bases at J, with 7 bases in the middle. For the CDR3, the DNA is TGTGCCAGCAGTGAAAGGGTTGACACTGAAGCTTTCTTT. Translating it yields CASSERVDTEAFF.

The V call is TRBV11-2, the J call TRBJ2-1; D possibly corresponds to TRBD2 (5 bases). Germline V CDR1 and CDR2: SGHAT, FQNNGV. V lost 5 bases, J lost 4 bases, and 12 bases lay in between. The CDR3 contains 14 residues. The CDR3 loop reads CASSTLRGYNEQFF. CDR3 sequence (DNA): TGTGCCAGCAGCACGCTCCGAGGGTACAATGAGCAGTTCTTC.

This clonotype occurred a few times. The V call is TRBV20-1, the J call TRBJ2-5; 11 positions match TRBD2. Germline CDR1 reads DFQATT; CDR2 reads SNEGSKA (reference sequence). The CDR3 runs 14 residues. V lost 7 bases to trimming and J lost 4 bases; unmatched junction nucleotides: 8. The CDR3 protein is CSGILAGVRETQYF. The CDR3 nucleotides read TGCAGTGGAATACTAGCGGGAGTTCGAGAGACCCAGTACTTC.

The V gene is TRBV7-8, the J gene TRBJ2-1; D unresolved. CDR3 length: 14 amino acids. Deletions cut 5 bases from V and 2 bases from J, with 10 bases between. CDR1 SGHVS and CDR2 FQNEAQ come from the germline V gene. The CDR3 sequence is CASSPRLTYNEQFF. As DNA, the CDR3 is TGTGCCAGCAGCCCCAGACTTACCTACAATGAGCAGTTCTTC.

This clonotype was observed a handful of times. CDR3 in amino acids: CASSYLLGEGGNQPQHF. CDR3 bases: TGTGCCAGCAGTTATCTCCTTGGGGAAGGGGGCAATCAGCCCCAGCATTTT. V and J are TRBV6-2 or TRBV6-3 and TRBJ1-5, with TRBD1 as a possible D gene (5 bases). Germline lookup yields CDR1 MNHEY and CDR2 SVGEGT. The CDR3 is 17 residues long. Trimming removed 3 bases from V and 2 bases from J, with 17 bases in between.

This clonotype showed up just a few times. CDR3 sequence (DNA): TGCAGTGCTAGAGATGTCGAAGGGCGGGGAAGATATACGCAGTATTTT. The encoded protein is CSARDVEGRGRYTQYF. The chain carries TRBV20-1 and TRBJ2-3; a weak D match, TRBD2 (6 bases). V gave up 0 bases and J gave up 7 bases, with 20 bases separating them. This CDR3 spans 16 amino acids. The germline gives CDR1 DFQATT, CDR2 SNEGSKA (reference sequence).

Here the CDR3 reads CASGPGGGIQYF. CDR3 in DNA: TGTGCTAGTGGTCCTGGGGGCGGGATCCAGTACTTC. V gene TRBV12-5 combines with J gene TRBJ2-5; D is possibly TRBD1 or TRBD2 (6 bases each). Germline CDR1 reads LGHNT; CDR2 reads FRNRAP. This CDR3 is built from 12 residues. The V gene lost 5 bases and the J gene lost 10 bases, with 14 bases spanning the gap.

The chain links TRBV7-9 to TRBJ2-1; possibly TRBD2 for D (6 bases). V was trimmed by 4 bases and J by 1 base, leaving 17 bases between them. The CDR3 contains 17 residues. CDR1 is SEHNR and CDR2 is FQNEAQ in the germline V gene (reference sequence). In DNA, the CDR3 is TGTGCCAGCAGCTACGGGACTCCCTTGAGTTCCTACAATGAGCAGTTCTTC. Translating it yields CASSYGTPLSSYNEQFF.

This clonotype came up a few times. V is TRBV28 and J is TRBJ2-7, with D perhaps assigned TRBD1 or TRBD2 (6 bases each). Between the trimmed V and J ends, which lost 6 bases and 0 bases, there was a span of 27 bases. Per the germline V gene, CDR1 is MDHEN and CDR2 is SYDVKM. This CDR3 is built from 19 residues. CDR3 residues: CASSHEGGHAGTRSYEQYF. The CDR3 DNA reads as TGTGCCAGCAGCCACGAGGGGGGACACGCAGGAACCCGCTCCTACGAGCAGTACTTC.